This TCR beta chain was identified in a study of blood T cell repertoires in COVID-19. Germline CDR1 and CDR2: SGHDT and YYEEEE. V was pared by 2 bases and J by 4 bases, with 8 bases of the junction left unmatched. The CDR3 has 16 residues. Donors were grouped by their self-reported clinical history. Sequencing used immunoSEQ multiplex PCR; TCRdb keeps in-frame clones, though not all of them. The data contain some 240,000 clones, roughly 86% of them singletons. The TCR was taken from a woman between 35 and 50 years old with acute COVID-19. Sequenced: PBMCs or T cells enriched from blood (not recorded which). V usage is TRBV5-6 and J usage is TRBJ2-5; TRBD2 agrees at 10 bases. This CDR3 is CASSLPSGRYTETQYF. The CDR3 region has the DNA TGTGCCAGCAGCTTACCTAGCGGGAGATATACAGAGACCCAGTACTTC.